These 13 T cell receptor beta chains share one sample of origin, sequenced in a study of T-cell memory formation after mild COVID-19. TCRdb reprocessed the 5' RACE reads with MiXCR, giving one entry per CDR3 protein. The sample yields around 370,000 distinct CDR3 sequences, around 21% seen once. The sequenced material came from PBMCs or a T cell subset sorted from them (not recorded which). Receptor source: an adult woman who had mild COVID-19 (a few samples of this study predate the infection). Cell type and time point are not known.

The rearrangement links TRBV7-2 to TRBJ1-1; D gene ambiguous. CDR1 is SGHTA, CDR2 FQGNSA, per germline. Between the trimmed V and J ends, which lost 5 bases and 7 bases, there was a span of 11 bases. The CDR3 runs 12 residues. CDR3 bases: TGTGCCAGCAGCCGGGCCCAATTTGAAGCTTTCTTT. This sequence encodes CASSRAQFEAFF.

This clonotype was seen ten or more times. This chain connects TRBV10-3 to TRBJ2-1, with D perhaps matching TRBD2 (7 bases). The CDR3 consists of 19 residues. CDR1 and CDR2 from the germline V gene are ENHRY and SYGVKD. V lost 3 bases and J 2 bases, leaving 23 bases between the germline ends. CDR3 nucleotide sequence: TGTGCCATCAGTGATCCTCTGGGGGCCGAGCGGGGAACCTACAATGAGCAGTTCTTC. Translated, it gives CAISDPLGAERGTYNEQFF.

This clonotype was seen a few times. The junction shows a germline mismatch at one end, possibly a read error. This sequence joins TRBV4-3 and TRBJ2-1; 8 bases map to TRBD2. The CDR3 loop spans 13 amino acids. Germline CDR1 and CDR2: LGHNA and YSLEER. Here the CDR3 reads CASSQDSREATLF. CDR3 DNA sequence: TGCGCCAGCAGCCAAGACTCGCGGGAGGCCACACTCTTC.

This clonotype was observed many times. The chain links TRBV6-5 to TRBJ2-3; D unresolved. V lost 6 bases to trimming and J lost 1 base, with 8 bases between them. The CDR3 loop spans 13 amino acids. From germline, CDR1 is MNHEY and CDR2 SVGAGI. The CDR3 is CASSPVGTDTQYF. The CDR3 DNA reads as TGTGCCAGCAGCCCCGTAGGCACAGATACGCAGTATTTT.

The genes are TRBV6-2 or TRBV6-3 and TRBJ2-5; 13 nucleotides agree with TRBD2. The CDR3 loop spans 18 amino acids. V shed 4 bases, J shed 3 bases, and the junction held 11 bases outside the gene matches. The V gene's germline CDR1 is MNHEY and CDR2 SVGEGT. The CDR3 DNA reads TGTGCCAGCAGTTCTACTAGCGGGGGGGCCTGGACCAAAGAGACCCAGTACTTC. Its translation: CASSSTSGGAWTKETQYF.

This clonotype has more than one count but fewer than ten. J is TRBJ2-1 and V is TRBV6-1; the match to TRBD1 covers 9 bases. In germline, CDR1 is MNHNS, CDR2 SASEGT. The CDR3 has 18 residues. The ends lost 6 bases at V and 6 bases at J; junction bases unmatched: 18. The CDR3 loop is CASRTQIGDRGIGNEQFF. Here the CDR3 DNA reads TGTGCCAGCAGAACCCAGATAGGAGACAGGGGGATCGGCAATGAGCAGTTCTTC.

This clonotype was seen many times. The V and J genes are TRBV7-2 and TRBJ2-1; 9 nucleotides align to TRBD1. CDR1 and CDR2 (germline): SGHTA, FQGNSA. The junction had 9 bases not matched to a gene; V was cut back by 2 bases and J by 10 bases. The CDR3 loop spans 15 amino acids. The DNA of the CDR3 is TGTGCCAGCAGCTTACCCGGGACAGGGTCTATCGAGCAGTTCTTC. Translation gives CASSLPGTGSIEQFF.

The chain is built from TRBV19 and TRBJ1-5; TRBD1 matches at 8 bases. The junction had 2 bases not matched to a gene; V was cut back by 4 bases and J by 0 bases. The germline V gene encodes CDR1 LNHDA and CDR2 SQIVND (reference sequence). The length of the CDR3 is 15 residues. CDR3: CASSRQGASNQPQHF. CDR3 nucleotides: TGTGCCAGTAGTAGGCAGGGGGCTAGCAATCAGCCCCAGCATTTT.

This clonotype has just a few counts. V is TRBV18 and J is TRBJ1-1; D unresolved. V lost 1 base to trimming and J lost 3 bases, with 6 bases between them. Germline-derived CDR1 and CDR2 are KGHSH and LQKENI. This CDR3 is 13 amino acids long. CDR3 protein: CASSPLDYTEAFF. In DNA form, the CDR3 reads TGTGCCAGCTCACCACTTGATTACACTGAAGCTTTCTTT.

The chain employs TRBV3-1 and TRBJ2-7, with 9 bases fitting TRBD1. The CDR3 length is 15 residues. The germline V gene has CDR1 LGHDT and CDR2 YNNKEL (reference sequence). V trimming: 3 bases; J trimming: 6 bases; junction bases outside the gene matches: 9. This chain's CDR3 is CASSHVSGTGSEQYF. CDR3 in DNA: TGTGCCAGCAGCCATGTATCCGGGACAGGGAGCGAGCAGTACTTC.

This clonotype was seen many times. The chain links TRBV12-3 or TRBV12-4 to TRBJ1-6; a weak D match, TRBD1 (6 bases). V was cut by 5 bases and J by 8 bases, with 10 bases left in between. The CDR3 extends over 13 amino acids. The CDR3 here is CASSPDRDSPLHF. As DNA, the CDR3 is TGTGCCAGCAGTCCGGACAGAGATTCACCCCTCCACTTT.

The J gene is TRBJ2-7, the V gene TRBV6-5; D is unresolved. The CDR3 extends over 15 amino acids. CDR1 MNHEY and CDR2 SVGAGI come from the germline V gene. V was shortened by 5 bases and J by 0 bases, with 14 bases between the two germline ends. The CDR3 spells CASSPSGASSYEQYF. The CDR3, as DNA: TGTGCCAGCAGTCCTTCCGGAGCCAGCTCCTACGAGCAGTACTTC.

This clonotype was seen a handful of times. The rearrangement links TRBV19 to TRBJ2-1, with TRBD2 identical over 11 bases. The CDR3 is 16 residues long. The germline V gene encodes CDR1 LNHDA and CDR2 SQIVND (reference sequence). V lost 8 bases, J lost 7 bases, and 13 bases stayed unmatched. The CDR3 sequence: CASQSLGASGRNEQFF. The CDR3 region has the DNA TGTGCCAGTCAGAGTCTAGGGGCTAGCGGGAGGAATGAGCAGTTCTTC. The full variable domain, completed using reference TRBV19 and TRBJ2-1, is DGGITQSPKYLFRKEGQNVTLSCEQNLNHDAMYWYRQDPGQGLRLIYYSQIVNDFQKGDIAEGYSVSREKKESFPLTVTSAQKNPTAFYLCASQSLGASGRNEQFFGPGTRLTVL.